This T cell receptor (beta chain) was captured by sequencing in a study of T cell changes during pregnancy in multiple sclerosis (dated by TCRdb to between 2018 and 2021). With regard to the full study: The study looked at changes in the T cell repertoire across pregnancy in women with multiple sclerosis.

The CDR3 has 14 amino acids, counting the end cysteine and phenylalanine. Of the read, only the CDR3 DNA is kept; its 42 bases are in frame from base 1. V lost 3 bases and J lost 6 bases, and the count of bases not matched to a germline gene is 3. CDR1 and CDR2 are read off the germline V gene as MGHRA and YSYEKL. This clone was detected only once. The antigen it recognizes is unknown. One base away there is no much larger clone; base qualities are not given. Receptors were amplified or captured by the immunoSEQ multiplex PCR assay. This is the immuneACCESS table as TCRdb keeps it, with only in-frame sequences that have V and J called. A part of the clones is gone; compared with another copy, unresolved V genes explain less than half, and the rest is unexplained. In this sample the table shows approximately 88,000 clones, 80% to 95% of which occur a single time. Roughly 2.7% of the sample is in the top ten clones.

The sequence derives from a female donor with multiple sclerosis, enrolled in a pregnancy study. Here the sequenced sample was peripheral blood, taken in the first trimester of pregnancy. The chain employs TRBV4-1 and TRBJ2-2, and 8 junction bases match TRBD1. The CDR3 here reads CASSHGQGSGELFF. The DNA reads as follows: TGCGCCAGCAGCCATGGACAGGGATCCGGGGAGCTGTTTTTT.